This note documents a single TCR beta chain sequence. Antigen unknown. This table comes from immunoSEQ multiplex PCR, and its TCRdb copy is limited to in-frame clones, with some not included. This table has about 1.5 million clones, approximately 97% appearing once. These data come from a study of shared clonotypes between healthy human individuals. The CDR3 has 18 amino acids. Germline values: CDR1 SGDLS, CDR2 YYNGEE. Germline trimming cut 0 bases from V and 7 bases from J; bases unmatched to any gene: 14. General study points: Rarefaction exposed incomplete sorted-subset sequencing despite large depth.

The sequence was obtained from a man aged 25 to 45 in good health. The sequencing sample was made of naive CD4+ T cells sorted from blood. The sample's subset: CD45RA+ positively selected. This chain links TRBV9 with TRBJ2-1, with TRBD2 matching over 9 bases. CDR3 sequence reads: CASSVEISGSFSGNEQFF. For the CDR3, the DNA is TGTGCCAGCAGCGTAGAAATTAGCGGGAGCTTTTCTGGGAATGAGCAGTTCTTC.